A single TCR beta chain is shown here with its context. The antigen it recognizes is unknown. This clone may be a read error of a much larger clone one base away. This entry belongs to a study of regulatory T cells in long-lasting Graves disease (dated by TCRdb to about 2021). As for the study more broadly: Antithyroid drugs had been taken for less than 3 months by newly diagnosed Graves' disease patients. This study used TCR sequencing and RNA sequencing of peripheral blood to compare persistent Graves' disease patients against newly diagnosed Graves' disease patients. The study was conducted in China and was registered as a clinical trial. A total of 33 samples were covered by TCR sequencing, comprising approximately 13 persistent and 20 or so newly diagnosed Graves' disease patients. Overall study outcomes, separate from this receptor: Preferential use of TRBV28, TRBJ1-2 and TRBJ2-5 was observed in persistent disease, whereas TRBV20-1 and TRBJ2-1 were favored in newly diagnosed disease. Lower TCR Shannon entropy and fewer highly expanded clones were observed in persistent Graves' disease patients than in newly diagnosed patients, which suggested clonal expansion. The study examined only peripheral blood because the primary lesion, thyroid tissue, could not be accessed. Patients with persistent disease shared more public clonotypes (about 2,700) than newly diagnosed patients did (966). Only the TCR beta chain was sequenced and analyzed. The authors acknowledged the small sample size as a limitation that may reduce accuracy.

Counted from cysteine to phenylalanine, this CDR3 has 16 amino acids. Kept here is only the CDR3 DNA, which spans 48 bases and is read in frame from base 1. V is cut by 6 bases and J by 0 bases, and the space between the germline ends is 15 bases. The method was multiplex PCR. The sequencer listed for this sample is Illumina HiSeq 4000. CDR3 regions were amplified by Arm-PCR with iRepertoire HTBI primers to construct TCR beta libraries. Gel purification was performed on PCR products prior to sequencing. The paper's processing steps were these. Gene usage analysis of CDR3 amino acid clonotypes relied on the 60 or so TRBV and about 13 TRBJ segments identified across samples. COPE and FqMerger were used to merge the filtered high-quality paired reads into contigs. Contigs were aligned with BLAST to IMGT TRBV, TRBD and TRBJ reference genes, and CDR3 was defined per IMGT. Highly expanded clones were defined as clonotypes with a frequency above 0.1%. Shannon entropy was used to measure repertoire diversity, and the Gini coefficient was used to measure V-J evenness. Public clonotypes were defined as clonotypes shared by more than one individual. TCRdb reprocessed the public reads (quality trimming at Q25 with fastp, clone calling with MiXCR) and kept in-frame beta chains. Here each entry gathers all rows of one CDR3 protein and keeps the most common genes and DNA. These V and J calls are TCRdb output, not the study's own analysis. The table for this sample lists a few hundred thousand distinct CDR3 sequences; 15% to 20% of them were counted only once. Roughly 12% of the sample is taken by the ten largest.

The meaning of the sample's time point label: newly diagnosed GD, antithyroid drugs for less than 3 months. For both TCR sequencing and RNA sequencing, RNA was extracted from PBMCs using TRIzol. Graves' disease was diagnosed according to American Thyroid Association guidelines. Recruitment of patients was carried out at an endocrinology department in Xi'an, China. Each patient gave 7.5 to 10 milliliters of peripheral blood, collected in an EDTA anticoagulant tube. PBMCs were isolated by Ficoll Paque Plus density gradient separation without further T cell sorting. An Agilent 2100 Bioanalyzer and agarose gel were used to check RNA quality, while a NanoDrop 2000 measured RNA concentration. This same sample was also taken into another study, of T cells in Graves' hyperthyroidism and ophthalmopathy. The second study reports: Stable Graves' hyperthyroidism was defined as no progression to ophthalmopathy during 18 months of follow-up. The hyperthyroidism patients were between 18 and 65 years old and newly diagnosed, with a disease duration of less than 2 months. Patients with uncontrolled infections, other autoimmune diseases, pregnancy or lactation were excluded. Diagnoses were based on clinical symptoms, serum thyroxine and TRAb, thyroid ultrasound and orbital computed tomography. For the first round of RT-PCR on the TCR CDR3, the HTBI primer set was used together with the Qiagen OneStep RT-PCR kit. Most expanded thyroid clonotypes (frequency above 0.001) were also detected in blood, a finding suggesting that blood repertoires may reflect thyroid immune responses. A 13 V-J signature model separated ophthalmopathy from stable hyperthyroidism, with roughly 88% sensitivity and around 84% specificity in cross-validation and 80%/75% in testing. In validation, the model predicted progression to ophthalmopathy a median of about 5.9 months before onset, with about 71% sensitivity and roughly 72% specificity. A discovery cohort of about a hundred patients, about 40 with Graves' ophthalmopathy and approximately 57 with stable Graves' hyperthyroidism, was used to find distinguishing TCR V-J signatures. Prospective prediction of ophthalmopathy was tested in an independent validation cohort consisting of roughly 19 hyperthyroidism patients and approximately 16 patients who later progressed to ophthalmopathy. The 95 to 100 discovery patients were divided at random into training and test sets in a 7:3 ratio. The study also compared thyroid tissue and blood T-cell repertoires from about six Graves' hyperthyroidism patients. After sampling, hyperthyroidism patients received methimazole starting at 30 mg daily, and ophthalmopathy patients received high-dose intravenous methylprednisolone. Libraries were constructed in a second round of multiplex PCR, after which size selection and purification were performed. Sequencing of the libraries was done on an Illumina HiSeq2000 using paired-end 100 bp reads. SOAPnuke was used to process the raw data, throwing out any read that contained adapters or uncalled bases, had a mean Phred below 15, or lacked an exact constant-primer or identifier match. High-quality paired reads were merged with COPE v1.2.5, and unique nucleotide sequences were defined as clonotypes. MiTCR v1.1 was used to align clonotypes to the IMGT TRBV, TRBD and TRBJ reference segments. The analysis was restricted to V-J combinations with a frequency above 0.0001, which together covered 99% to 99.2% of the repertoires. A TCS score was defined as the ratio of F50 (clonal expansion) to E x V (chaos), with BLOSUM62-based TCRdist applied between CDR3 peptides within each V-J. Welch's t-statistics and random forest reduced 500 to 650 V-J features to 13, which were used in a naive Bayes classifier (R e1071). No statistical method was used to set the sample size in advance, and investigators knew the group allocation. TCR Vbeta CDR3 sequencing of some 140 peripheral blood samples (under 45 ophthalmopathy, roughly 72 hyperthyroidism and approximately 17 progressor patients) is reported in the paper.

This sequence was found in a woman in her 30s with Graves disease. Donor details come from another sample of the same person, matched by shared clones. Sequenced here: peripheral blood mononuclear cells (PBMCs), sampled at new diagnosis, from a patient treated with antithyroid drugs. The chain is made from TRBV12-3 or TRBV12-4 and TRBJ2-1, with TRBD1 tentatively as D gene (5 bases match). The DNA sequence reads TGTGCCAGCAGCTGGGGTCCACAGGCCTCCTACAATGAGCAGTTCTTC. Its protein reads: CASSWGPQASYNEQFF.